Each of the 10 T cell receptor beta chains below was sequenced from the same sample in a study of T cell repertoires in cytomegalovirus infection. One entry per CDR3 protein results from TCRdb running MiXCR on the reads. The sample consists of around 770,000 distinct CDR3 sequences, just under 30% of them appearing once. Their recognized antigens are unknown. This specimen was cultured CD8+ T cells from PBMCs, taken from culture after CMV antigen stimulation. The receptors stem from a human donor in good health (CMV status not recorded). Some clones in this sample may be carry-over from other donors' samples.

This clonotype was recorded many times. The rearrangement uses TRBV5-1 and TRBJ1-1; no reliable D call. Germline CDR1 reads SGHRS; CDR2 reads YFSETQ. There are 13 residues in the CDR3. Trimming pared 0 bases from V and 2 bases from J, leaving 5 bases between. In DNA form, the CDR3 reads TGCGCCAGCAGCTTGGTACCAAACACTGAAGCTTTCTTT. This encodes CASSLVPNTEAFF.

This clonotype has just a few counts. This chain uses TRBV9 with TRBJ2-7; D may match TRBD1 or TRBD2 (5 bases each). CDR3 size: 14 residues. The V end was cut by 4 bases, the J end by 2 bases, with 13 bases between. Germline V CDR1 and CDR2: SGDLS, YYNGEE. Written as DNA, the CDR3 is TGTGCCAGCAGCCCCAGGGAGTTTACCTACGAGCAGTACTTC. Residues: CASSPREFTYEQYF.

This clonotype was observed at least ten times. The chain joins TRBV7-9 to TRBJ2-3; TRBD2 matches at 7 bases. Trimming removed 8 bases from V and 4 bases from J; junction bases left unmatched: 9. CDR1 and CDR2 (germline): SEHNR, FQNEAQ (reference sequence). The CDR3 totals 14 residues. CDR3 DNA sequence: TGTGCCAGCCATCATCGGGGGGTGGCAGATACGCAGTATTTT. It codes for CASHHRGVADTQYF.

This chain joins TRBV19 and TRBJ1-5; D unclear. V shed 8 bases and J shed 6 bases, with 17 bases lying between them. This CDR3 comprises 14 residues. Germline CDR1 and CDR2: LNHDA and SQIVND (reference sequence). CDR3 coding DNA: TGTGCCAGTCAGGCGGGAGACCCGATTCAGCCCCAGCATTTT. The encoded protein is CASQAGDPIQPQHF.

This clonotype was detected only a few times. The chain has TRBV5-6 and TRBJ2-5, with D possibly matching TRBD1 (6 bases). Germline V lookup: CDR1 SGHDT, CDR2 YYEEEE. The length of the CDR3 is 15 residues. V was shortened by 1 base and J by 4 bases, with 14 bases between the two germline ends. The CDR3 DNA follows: TGTGCCAGCAGCTTGCTAAAGGGGGATTCAGAGACCCAGTACTTC. Translation: CASSLLKGDSETQYF.

This clonotype was counted only a few times. The chain is built from TRBV5-4 and TRBJ1-2, with TRBD1 matching 8 bases. J was trimmed by 4 bases and V by 4 bases; bases with no gene match: 15. CDR3 length: 17 amino acids. CDR1 and CDR2 (germline): SGHNT, YYREEE (reference sequence). This CDR3 is CASSQIGQGAFGYGYTF. The CDR3 DNA reads as TGTGCCAGCAGCCAGATTGGGCAGGGGGCATTTGGCTATGGCTACACCTTC.

V is TRBV15 and J is TRBJ2-3, with 7 nucleotides matching TRBD2. Trimming cost V 8 bases and J 0 bases; bases outside gene matches: 8. Germline V gene sequence: CDR1 LNHNV, CDR2 YYDKDF (reference sequence). The CDR3 covers 15 residues. CDR3 nucleotides: TGTGCCACCGGAACCGGGACTATAAGCACAGATACGCAGTATTTT. Its translation is CATGTGTISTDTQYF.

The chain recombines TRBV12-3 or TRBV12-4 with TRBJ2-1; TRBD2 aligns across 7 bases. This CDR3 has 15 residues. Unmatched junction bases numbered 6, after V lost 7 bases and J lost 0 bases. The chain's CDR3 is CASIGGGDSYNEQFF. CDR3 sequence (DNA): TGTGCCAGCATTGGGGGGGGGGACTCCTACAATGAGCAGTTCTTC.

The chain has TRBV4-1 and TRBJ1-2; D is perhaps TRBD1 (5 bases). There are 14 residues in the CDR3. Trimming stripped 0 bases from V and 8 bases from J, with 13 bases between. The germline CDR1 and CDR2 sequences are MGHRA and YSYEKL. For the CDR3, the DNA is TGCGCCAGCAGCCAAGAAGGAAAGGGGAGCGGCTACACCTTC. Translating gives CASSQEGKGSGYTF.

The chain recombines TRBV27 with TRBJ2-1, with D perhaps given as TRBD1 or TRBD2 (6 bases each). CDR1 and CDR2 (germline): MNHEY, SMNVEV (reference sequence). The CDR3 sequence is 12 residues long. The CDR3 sequence is CVTAEGGDEQFF. CDR3 DNA: TGTGTCACAGCGGAGGGGGGCGATGAGCAGTTCTTC.